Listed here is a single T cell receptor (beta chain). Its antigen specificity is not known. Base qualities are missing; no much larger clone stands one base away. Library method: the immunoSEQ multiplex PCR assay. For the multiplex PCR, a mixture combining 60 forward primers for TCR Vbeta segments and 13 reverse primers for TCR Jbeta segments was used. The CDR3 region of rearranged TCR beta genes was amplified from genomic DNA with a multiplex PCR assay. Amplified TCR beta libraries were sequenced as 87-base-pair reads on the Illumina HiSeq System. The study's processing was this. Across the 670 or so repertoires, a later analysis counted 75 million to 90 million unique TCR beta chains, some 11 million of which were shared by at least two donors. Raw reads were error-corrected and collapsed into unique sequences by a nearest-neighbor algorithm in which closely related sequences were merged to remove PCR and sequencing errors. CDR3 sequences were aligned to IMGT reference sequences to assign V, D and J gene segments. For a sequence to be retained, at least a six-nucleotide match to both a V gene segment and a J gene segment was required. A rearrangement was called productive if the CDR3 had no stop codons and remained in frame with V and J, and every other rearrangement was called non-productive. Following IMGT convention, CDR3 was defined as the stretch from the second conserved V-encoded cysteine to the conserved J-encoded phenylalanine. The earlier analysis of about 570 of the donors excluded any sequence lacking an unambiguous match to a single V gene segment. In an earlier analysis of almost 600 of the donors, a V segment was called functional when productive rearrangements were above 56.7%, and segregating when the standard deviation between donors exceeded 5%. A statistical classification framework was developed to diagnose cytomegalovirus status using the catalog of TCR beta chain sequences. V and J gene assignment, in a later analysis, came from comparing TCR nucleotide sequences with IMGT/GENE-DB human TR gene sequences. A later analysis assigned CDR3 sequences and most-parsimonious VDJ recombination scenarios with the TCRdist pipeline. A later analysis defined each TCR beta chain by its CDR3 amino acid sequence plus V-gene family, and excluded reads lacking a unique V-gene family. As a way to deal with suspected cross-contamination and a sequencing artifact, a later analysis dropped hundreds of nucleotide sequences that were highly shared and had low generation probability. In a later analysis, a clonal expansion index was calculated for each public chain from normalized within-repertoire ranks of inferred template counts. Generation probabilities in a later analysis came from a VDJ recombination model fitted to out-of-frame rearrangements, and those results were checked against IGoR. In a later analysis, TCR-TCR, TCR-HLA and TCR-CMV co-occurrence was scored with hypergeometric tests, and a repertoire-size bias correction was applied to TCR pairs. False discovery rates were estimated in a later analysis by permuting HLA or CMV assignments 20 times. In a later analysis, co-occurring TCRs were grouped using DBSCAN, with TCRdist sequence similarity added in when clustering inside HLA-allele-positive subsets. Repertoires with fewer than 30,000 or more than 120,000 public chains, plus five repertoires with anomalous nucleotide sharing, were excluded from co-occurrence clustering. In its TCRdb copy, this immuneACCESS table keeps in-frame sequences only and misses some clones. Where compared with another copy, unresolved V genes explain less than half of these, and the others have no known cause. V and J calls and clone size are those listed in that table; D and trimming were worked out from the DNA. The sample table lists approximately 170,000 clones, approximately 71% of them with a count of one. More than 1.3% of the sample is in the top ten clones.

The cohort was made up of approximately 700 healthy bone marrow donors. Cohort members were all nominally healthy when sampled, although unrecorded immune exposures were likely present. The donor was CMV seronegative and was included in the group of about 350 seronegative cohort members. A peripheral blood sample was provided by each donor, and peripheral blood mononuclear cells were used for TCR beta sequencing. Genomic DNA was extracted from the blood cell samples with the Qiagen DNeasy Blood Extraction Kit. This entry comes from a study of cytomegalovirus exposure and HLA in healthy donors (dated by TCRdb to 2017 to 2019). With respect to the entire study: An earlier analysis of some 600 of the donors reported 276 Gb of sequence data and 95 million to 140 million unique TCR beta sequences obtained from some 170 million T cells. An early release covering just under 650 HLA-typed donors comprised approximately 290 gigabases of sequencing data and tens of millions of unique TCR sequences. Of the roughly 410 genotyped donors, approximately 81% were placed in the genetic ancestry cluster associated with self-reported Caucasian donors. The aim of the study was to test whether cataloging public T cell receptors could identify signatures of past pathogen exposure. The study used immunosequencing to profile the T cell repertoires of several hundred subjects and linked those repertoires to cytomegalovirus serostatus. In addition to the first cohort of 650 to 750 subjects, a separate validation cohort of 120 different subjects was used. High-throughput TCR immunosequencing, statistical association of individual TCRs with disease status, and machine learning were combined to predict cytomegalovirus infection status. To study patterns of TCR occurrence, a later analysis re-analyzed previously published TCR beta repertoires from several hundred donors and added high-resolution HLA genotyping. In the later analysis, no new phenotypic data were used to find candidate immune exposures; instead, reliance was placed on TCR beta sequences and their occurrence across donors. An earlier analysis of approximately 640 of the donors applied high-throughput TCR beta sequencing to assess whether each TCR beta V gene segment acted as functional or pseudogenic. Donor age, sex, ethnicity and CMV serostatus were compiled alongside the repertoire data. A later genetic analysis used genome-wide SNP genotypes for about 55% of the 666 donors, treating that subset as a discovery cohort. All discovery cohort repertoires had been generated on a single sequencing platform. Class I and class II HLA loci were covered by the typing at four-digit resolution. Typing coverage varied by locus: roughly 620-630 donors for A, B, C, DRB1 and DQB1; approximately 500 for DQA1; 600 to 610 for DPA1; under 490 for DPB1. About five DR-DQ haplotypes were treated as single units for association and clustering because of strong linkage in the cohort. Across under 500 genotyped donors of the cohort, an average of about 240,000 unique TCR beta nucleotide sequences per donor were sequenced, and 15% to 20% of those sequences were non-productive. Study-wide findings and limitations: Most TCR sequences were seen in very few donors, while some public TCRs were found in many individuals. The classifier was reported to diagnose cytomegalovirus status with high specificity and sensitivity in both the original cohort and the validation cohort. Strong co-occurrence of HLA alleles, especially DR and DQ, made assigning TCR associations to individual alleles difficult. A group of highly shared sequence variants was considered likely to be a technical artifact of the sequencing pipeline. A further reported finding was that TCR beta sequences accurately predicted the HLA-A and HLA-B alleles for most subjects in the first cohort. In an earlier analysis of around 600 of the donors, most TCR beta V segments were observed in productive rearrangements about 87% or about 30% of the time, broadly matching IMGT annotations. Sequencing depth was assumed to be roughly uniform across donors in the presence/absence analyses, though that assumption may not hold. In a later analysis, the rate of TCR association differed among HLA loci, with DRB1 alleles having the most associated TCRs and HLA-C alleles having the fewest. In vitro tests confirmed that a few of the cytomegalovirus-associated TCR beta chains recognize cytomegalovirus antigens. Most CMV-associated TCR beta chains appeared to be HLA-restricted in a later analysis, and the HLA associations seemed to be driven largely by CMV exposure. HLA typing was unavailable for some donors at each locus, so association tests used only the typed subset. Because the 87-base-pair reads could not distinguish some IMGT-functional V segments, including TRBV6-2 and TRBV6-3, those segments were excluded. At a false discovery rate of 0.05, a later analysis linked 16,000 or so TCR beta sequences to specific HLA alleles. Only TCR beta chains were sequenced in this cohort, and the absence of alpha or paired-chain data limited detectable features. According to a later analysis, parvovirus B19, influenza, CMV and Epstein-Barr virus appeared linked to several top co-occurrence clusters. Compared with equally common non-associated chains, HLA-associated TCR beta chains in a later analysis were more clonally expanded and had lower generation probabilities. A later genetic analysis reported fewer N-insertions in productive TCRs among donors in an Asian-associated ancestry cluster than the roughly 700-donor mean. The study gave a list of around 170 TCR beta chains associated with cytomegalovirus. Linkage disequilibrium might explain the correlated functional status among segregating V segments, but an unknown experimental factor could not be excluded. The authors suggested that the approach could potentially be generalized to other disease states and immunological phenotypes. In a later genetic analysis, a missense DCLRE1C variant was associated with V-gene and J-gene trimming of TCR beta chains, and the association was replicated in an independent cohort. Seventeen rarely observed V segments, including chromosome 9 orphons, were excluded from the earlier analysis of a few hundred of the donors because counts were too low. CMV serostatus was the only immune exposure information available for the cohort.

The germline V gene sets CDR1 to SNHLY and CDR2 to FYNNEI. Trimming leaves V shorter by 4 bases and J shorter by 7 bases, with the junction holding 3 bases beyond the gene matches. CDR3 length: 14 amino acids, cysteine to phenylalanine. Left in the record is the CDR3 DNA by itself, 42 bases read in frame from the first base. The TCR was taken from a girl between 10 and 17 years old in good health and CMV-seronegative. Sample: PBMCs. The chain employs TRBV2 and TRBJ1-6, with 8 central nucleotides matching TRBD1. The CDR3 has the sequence CASSVQGGNSPLHF. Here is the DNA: TGTGCCAGCAGTGTACAGGGGGGAAATTCACCCCTCCACTTT.